The 13 T cell receptor beta chains reported below all come from one sample, sequenced in a study of prognosis after radiotherapy for stage I lung cancer. Starting from genomic DNA, TCR beta CDR3 was amplified through two-round multiplex PCR. Primers were specific to each TRBV and TRBJ gene in first-round PCR. TCRdb used MiXCR to reprocess the multiplex PCR reads, holding one entry per CDR3 protein. The sample includes around 20,000 distinct CDR3 sequences, roughly 45% of them seen just once. Sequenced material: PBMCs, taken before or after stereotactic body radiation therapy (not recorded which). These TCRs come from a donor over 45 with non-small cell lung cancer.

This clonotype was recorded at least ten times. The V call is TRBV6-1, the J call TRBJ1-2; no clear D gene. Germline loops: CDR1 MNHNS, CDR2 SASEGT. The CDR3 loop spans 13 amino acids. The V and J ends lost 8 bases and 2 bases respectively, with 12 bases between them. This chain's CDR3 is CASPASSNYGYTF. CDR3 bases: TGTGCCAGCCCCGCCTCCTCAAACTATGGCTACACCTTC.

With respect to this clonotype: One junction end disagrees with the germline gene, perhaps due to a read error. This chain links TRBV6-1 with TRBJ1-1; 7 nucleotides line up with TRBD1. Germline V gene sequence: CDR1 MNHNS, CDR2 SASEGT. This CDR3 comprises 15 residues. The CDR3 sequence is CASSRQGGVKTEAFF. The CDR3 DNA reads as TGTGCCAGCAGCCGCCAGGGGGGGGTGAAAACTGAAGCTTTCTTT.

The chain joins TRBV7-9 to TRBJ1-2; D perhaps matches TRBD1 (5 bases). CDR1 and CDR2 from the germline V gene are SEHNR and FQNEAQ (reference sequence). The CDR3 has 12 residues. V lost 5 bases to trimming and J lost 3 bases, with 7 bases between them. The CDR3 DNA follows: TGTGCCAGCAGCCAGGGAGACTATGGCTACACCTTC. Residues: CASSQGDYGYTF.

CDR3: CASSPVTGTNKQGSTDTQYF. DNA for the CDR3: TGTGCCAGCAGTCCTGTCACCGGGACTAACAAACAAGGAAGCACAGATACGCAGTATTTT. The chain couples TRBV28 to TRBJ2-3, with TRBD2 identical over 7 bases. Germline V gene data show CDR1 as MDHEN and CDR2 as SYDVKM. This CDR3 is built from 20 residues. The J segment lost 0 bases and the V segment lost 5 bases, leaving 20 bases of the junction unmatched.

The chain uses TRBV7-9 and TRBJ2-7, with D unclear. There are 12 residues in the CDR3. Germline V gene sequence: CDR1 SEHNR, CDR2 FQNEAQ (reference sequence). V was trimmed by 5 bases and J by 10 bases, leaving 15 bases between them. Written as DNA, the CDR3 is TGTGCCAGCAGCCCGGCTGGGTTCTATCAGTACTTC. Protein: CASSPAGFYQYF.

This clonotype was observed a handful of times. The chain carries TRBV19 and TRBJ1-2; tentative D call: TRBD1 (5 bases). V was trimmed by 10 bases and J by 3 bases, leaving 15 bases between them. In germline, CDR1 is LNHDA, CDR2 SQIVND (reference sequence). CDR3 length: 13 residues. DNA for the CDR3: TGTGCCACCCGGGACCGAGAATACTATGGCTACACCTTC. It is translated as CATRDREYYGYTF.

This clonotype was recorded at least ten times. The J gene is TRBJ2-6, the V gene TRBV27; 8 positions agree with TRBD1. Losses at the gene ends were 5 bases for V and 2 bases for J; bases not matched to a gene: 8. This CDR3 is 17 amino acids long. Germline values: CDR1 MNHEY, CDR2 SMNVEV (reference sequence). The CDR3 spells CASSPGQGFAGANVLTF. The CDR3 nucleotides read TGTGCCAGCAGTCCCGGACAGGGTTTTGCTGGGGCCAACGTCCTGACTTTC.

This clonotype was observed many times. The gene calls are TRBV4-2 and TRBJ1-1; D uncertain. From germline, CDR1 is LGHNA and CDR2 YNFKEQ. The germline V and J ends were trimmed by 1 base and 4 bases, with 10 bases remaining between them. CDR3 length: 14 residues. The CDR3 protein is CASSQAHGTTEAFF. CDR3 DNA sequence: TGTGCCAGCAGCCAAGCCCACGGAACCACTGAAGCTTTCTTT.

There are many counts of this clonotype. CDR3 loop: CAWSVRGTSDQPQHF. CDR3 DNA: TGTGCCTGGAGTGTACGGGGGACTTCTGATCAGCCCCAGCATTTT. The J gene is TRBJ1-5, the V gene TRBV30; TRBD1 might be the D (5 bases). CDR1 is GTSNPN, CDR2 SVGIG, per germline (reference sequence). The CDR3 has 15 residues. V shed 0 bases and J shed 5 bases, with 14 bases lying between them. Supplemented by reference TRBV30 and TRBJ1-5, the full variable domain reads SQTIHQWPATLVQPVGSPLSLECTVEGTSNPNLYWYRQAAGRGLQLLFYSVGIGQISSEVPQNLSASRPQDRQFILSSKKLLLSDSGFYLCAWSVRGTSDQPQHFGDGTRLSIL.

This chain joins TRBV4-3 and TRBJ2-7; D is possibly TRBD1 or TRBD2 (5 bases each). This CDR3 region has 18 residues. Trimming pared 0 bases from V and 4 bases from J, leaving 22 bases between. Germline assignment: CDR1 LGHNA and CDR2 YSLEER. The CDR3 sequence is CASSQERTGTLVGYEQYF. CDR3 coding DNA: TGCGCCAGCAGCCAAGAAAGGACGGGGACCTTAGTAGGATACGAGCAGTACTTC.

The chain recombines TRBV9 with TRBJ2-3; 16 nucleotides line up with TRBD2. There are 16 residues in the CDR3. With 3 bases clipped from V and 8 bases from J, the junction kept 6 bases outside the gene matches. Germline V gene sequence: CDR1 SGDLS, CDR2 YYNGEE. CDR3 sequence reads: CASSDGTSGRGSTQYF. CDR3 coding DNA: TGTGCCAGCAGCGATGGGACTAGCGGGAGGGGGAGTACGCAGTATTTT.

This clonotype was seen repeatedly, ten times or more. This chain connects TRBV9 to TRBJ2-3; the D gene is possibly TRBD2 (5 bases). The CDR3 covers 12 residues. V shed 7 bases and J shed 6 bases, with 12 bases lying between them. Germline V lookup: CDR1 SGDLS, CDR2 YYNGEE. CDR3 sequence reads: CASALREDTQYF. The CDR3 DNA sequence: TGTGCCAGCGCTTTGAGGGAGGATACGCAGTATTTT.

The rearrangement links TRBV6-2 or TRBV6-3 to TRBJ2-7; a possible D gene is TRBD2 (5 bases). V was shortened by 2 bases and J by 3 bases, with 11 bases between the two germline ends. The CDR3 runs 14 residues. Germline V gene lookup returns CDR1 MNHEY and CDR2 SVGEGT. The CDR3 nucleotides are TGTGCCAGCAGTTACGAGGGCAGCTACTACGAGCAGTACTTC. Translated, it gives CASSYEGSYYEQYF.